This T cell receptor (beta chain) is drawn from a study of type 1 regulatory T cells. About the research overall: This in vitro CD4 product, T-allo10, is enriched for Tr1 cells and alloantigen-specific. Study observations and caveats: Type 1 regulatory T cells had a more restricted TCR repertoire than non-type 1 regulatory T cells.

This clonotype was seen only a few times. What it recognizes is unknown. From the reads, TCRdb called clonotypes with MiXCR, one entry per CDR3 protein. Here the sample spans approximately 43,000 distinct CDR3 sequences, 9% to 15% being singletons. The CDR3 has 15 residues. The junction had 8 bases not matched to a gene; V was cut back by 0 bases and J by 9 bases. CDR1 SGHRS and CDR2 YFSETQ come from the germline V gene. The sequencing sample was made of cultured non-Tr1 T cells, either the whole culture or a sorted T cell fraction (not recorded which). This sequence was found in a human donor in good health. The rearrangement joins TRBV5-1 to TRBJ2-1, with 8 nucleotides matching TRBD1. DNA of the CDR3: TGCGCCAGCAGCTTGGATCAGGGGGCAGGCACTGAGCAGTTCTTC. It encodes CASSLDQGAGTEQFF.